This TCR beta chain was profiled in a study of T cells in Graves' hyperthyroidism and ophthalmopathy. At the level of the study: Peripheral blood draws took place at initial diagnosis, ahead of any treatment.

TCR beta CDR3 sequences were amplified from RNA transcripts. Using the HTBI primer set, a first-round RT-PCR was run on the TCR CDR3. TCRdb reanalysed the multiplex PCR reads using MiXCR and keeps one entry per CDR3 protein. The sample has roughly 800,000 distinct CDR3 sequences, approximately 40% seen once; the top ten hold approximately 8.7%. The V and J ends lost 2 bases and 7 bases respectively, with 12 bases between them. The germline V gene has CDR1 MNHNY and CDR2 SVGAGI (reference sequence). CDR3 size: 14 residues. This clonotype was counted only a few times. Its target is not known. Broader study findings: Most clonotypes expanded in the thyroid (above 0.001) were also present in blood.

Patients showing uncontrolled infection, other autoimmune disease, pregnancy or lactation were ineligible. Diagnosis rested on symptoms, serum thyroxine and TRAb, thyroid ultrasound, and orbital computed tomography. The chain carries TRBV6-6 and TRBJ1-5, with D tentatively TRBD1 (5 bases). The sequenced material came from blood. The clonotype originates from a man aged 18 to 29 with Graves' hyperthyroidism. The CDR3 DNA reads as TGTGCCAGCAGTTACGGGGGTACTGGGCAGCCCCAGCATTTT. As protein: CASSYGGTGQPQHF.